This TCR beta chain comes out of a study of CD8 T cells in Susac syndrome. Points on this clonotype: Its antigen is still unknown.

Sequencing targeted TCR beta in blood CD8+ and CD4+ T cells. V lost 5 bases to trimming and J lost 0 bases, with 17 bases between them. Germline-derived CDR1 and CDR2 are SGHVS and FQNEAQ. CDR3 length equals 18 residues. Broader study findings: It was acknowledged by the study that relatively few individuals were included in its TCR sequencing and HLA analysis.

Random hexamers served to reverse transcribe roughly 0.45 to 1 ug RNA. With immunoSEQ multiplex PCR, TCR beta CDR3 was amplified across 54 Vbeta and 13 Jbeta. TCRdb reanalysed the immunoSEQ multiplex PCR reads using MiXCR and keeps one entry per CDR3 protein. The sample shows 150,000 to 200,000 distinct CDR3 sequences, approximately 93% of them seen only once. The chain carries TRBV7-8 and TRBJ2-6; D possibly corresponds to TRBD1 (6 bases). The receptor's source is a human donor with multiple sclerosis. Source material: CD4+ T cells from PBMCs. The CDR3 loop reads CASSPYRAIPSGANVLTF. CDR3 nucleotide sequence: TGTGCCAGCAGCCCATACAGGGCCATACCCTCTGGGGCCAACGTCCTGACTTTC.